The clone carrying this T cell receptor beta chain showed up many times. Germline V gene data show CDR1 as SGHTA and CDR2 as FQGNSA. V lost 1 base to trimming and J lost 10 bases, with 14 bases between them. This CDR3 is built from 14 residues. The sample is drawn from a study of regulatory T cells in long-lasting Graves disease. Regarding time point: newly diagnosed GD, antithyroid drugs for less than 3 months. PBMC RNA served as the TCR library source. As collected, the peripheral blood samples measured about 8.1 milliliters each and went into EDTA tubes. Arm-PCR of CDR3 regions with iRepertoire HTBI primers generated TCR beta libraries. TCRdb analysed the multiplex PCR reads with MiXCR anew, one entry per CDR3 protein. The profile shows around 480,000 distinct CDR3 sequences, 15% to 20% of them singletons. This sample was also put to use in a study of T cells in Graves' hyperthyroidism and ophthalmopathy. From that study: Absent ophthalmopathy progression within 18 months defined stable Graves' hyperthyroidism.

The sample was peripheral blood mononuclear cells (PBMCs), taken at new diagnosis, from a patient treated with antithyroid drugs. The TCR comes from a woman aged 35-60 years with Graves disease. The V call is TRBV7-2, the J call TRBJ2-1, with D possibly matching TRBD2 (5 bases). This CDR3 is CASSLVFGPGEQFF. The CDR3 DNA follows: TGTGCCAGCAGCTTAGTGTTTGGCCCGGGGGAGCAGTTCTTC.